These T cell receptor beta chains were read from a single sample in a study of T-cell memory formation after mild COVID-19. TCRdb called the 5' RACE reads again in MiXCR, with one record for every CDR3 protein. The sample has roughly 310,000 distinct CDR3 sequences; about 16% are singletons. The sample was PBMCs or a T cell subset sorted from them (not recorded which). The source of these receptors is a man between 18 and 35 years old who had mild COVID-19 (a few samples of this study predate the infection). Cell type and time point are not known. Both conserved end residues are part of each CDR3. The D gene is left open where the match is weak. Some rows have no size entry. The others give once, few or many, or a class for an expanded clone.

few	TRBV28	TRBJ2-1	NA	CASSSAYNEQFF	TGTGCCAGCAGTTCGGCCTACAATGAGCAGTTCTTC
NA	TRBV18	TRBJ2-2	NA	CASSLTLEQGSDGELFF	TGTGCCAGCTCACTTACCCTCGAACAGGGTTCGGACGGGGAGCTGTTTTTT
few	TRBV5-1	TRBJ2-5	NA	CASSLYPGTQETQYF	TGCGCCAGCAGCTTGTACCCAGGGACCCAAGAGACCCAGTACTTC
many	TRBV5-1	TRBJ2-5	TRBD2	CASSLAGLQETQYF	TGTGCCAGCAGCTTAGCGGGTCTCCAAGAGACCCAGTACTTC
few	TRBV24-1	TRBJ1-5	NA	CATPRLTGRRVSNQPQHF	TGTGCCACCCCAAGGCTGACAGGAAGAAGAGTTAGCAATCAGCCTCAGCATTTT
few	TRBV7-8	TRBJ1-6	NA	CASTRVKDLGSPLHF	TGTGCCAGCACCAGGGTAAAGGACCTGGGATCACCCCTCCACTTT
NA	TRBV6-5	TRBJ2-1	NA	CASSYSGENNEQFF	TGTGCCAGCAGTTACTCGGGCGAGAACAATGAGCAGTTCTTC
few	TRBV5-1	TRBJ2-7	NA	CASSPWSGNLHEQYF	TGCGCCAGCAGCCCCTGGAGCGGAAATTTGCACGAGCAGTACTTC
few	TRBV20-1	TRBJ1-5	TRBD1	CSAGSDREKSQPQHF	TGCAGTGCTGGCTCGGACAGGGAAAAGAGTCAGCCCCAGCATTTT
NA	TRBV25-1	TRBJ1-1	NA	CASSEASRGNTEAFF	TGTGCCAGCAGTGAAGCGTCGAGGGGCAACACTGAAGCTTTCTTT
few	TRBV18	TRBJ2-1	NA	CASSPITSGNEQFF	TGTGCCAGCTCACCAATCACCTCGGGGAATGAGCAGTTCTTC
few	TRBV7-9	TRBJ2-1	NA	CASSLSRFDEQFF	TGTGCCAGCAGCTTATCGCGCTTCGATGAGCAGTTCTTC
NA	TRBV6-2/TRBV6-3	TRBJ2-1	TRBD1	CASSYGGTGYNEQFF	TGTGCCAGCAGTTACGGGGGGACAGGTTACAATGAGCAGTTCTTC
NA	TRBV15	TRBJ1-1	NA	CATSNGVGAFF	TGTGCCACCAGCAACGGGGTGGGAGCTTTCTTT
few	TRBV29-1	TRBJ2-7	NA	CSVVRGNSYEQYF	TGCAGCGTTGTAAGGGGTAACTCCTACGAGCAGTACTTC
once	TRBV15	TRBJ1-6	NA	CATRSQGNSPLHF	TGTGCCACCAGGAGTCAGGGGAATTCACCCCTCCACTTT
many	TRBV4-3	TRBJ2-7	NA	CASSQGLEQYF	TGCGCCAGCAGCCAAGGATTGGAGCAGTACTTC
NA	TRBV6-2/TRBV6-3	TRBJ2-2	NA	CASRSIARTGELFF	TGTGCCAGCCGAAGTATCGCGCGAACCGGGGAGCTGTTTTTT
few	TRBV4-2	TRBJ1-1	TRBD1	CASSLQQGGIAEAFF	TGTGCCAGCAGCTTACAACAGGGGGGAATAGCTGAAGCTTTCTTT
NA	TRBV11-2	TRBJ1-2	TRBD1	CASSSGDRGGGYTF	TGTGCCAGCAGCTCCGGGGACAGGGGCGGTGGCTACACCTTC
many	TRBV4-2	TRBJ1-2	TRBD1	CASSPTGGYGYTF	TGTGCCAGCAGCCCCACAGGGGGGTATGGCTACACCTTC
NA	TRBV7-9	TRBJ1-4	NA	CASSPPLQGNEKLFF	TGTGCCAGCAGCCCCCCCTTACAGGGAAACGAAAAACTGTTTTTT
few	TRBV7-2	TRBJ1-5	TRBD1	CASSTTTGGTQPQHF	TGTGCCAGCAGCACCACGACAGGGGGCACTCAGCCCCAGCATTTT
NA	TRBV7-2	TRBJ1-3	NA	CASSLVYSGNTIYF	TGTGCCAGCAGCTTAGTTTACTCTGGAAACACCATATATTTT
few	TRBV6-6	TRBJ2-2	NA	CASSRPGSYTGELFF	TGTGCCAGCAGTCGTCCGGGATCCTACACCGGGGAGCTGTTTTTT
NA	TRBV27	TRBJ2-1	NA	CASSLGSGNEQFF	TGTGCCAGCAGTTTAGGCAGCGGCAATGAGCAGTTCTTC
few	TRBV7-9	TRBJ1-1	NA	CASSLFPGRSSEAFF	TGTGCCAGCAGCTTATTCCCGGGCCGGTCGAGTGAAGCTTTCTTT
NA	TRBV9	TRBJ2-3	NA	CASSRGRNTDTQYF	TGTGCCAGCAGCCGGGGGCGGAACACAGATACGCAGTATTTT
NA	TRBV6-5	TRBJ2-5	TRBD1	CAIGQVGEETQYF	TGTGCCATAGGACAGGTGGGGGAAGAGACCCAGTACTTC
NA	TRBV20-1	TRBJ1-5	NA	CSARARTFGPQHF	TGCAGTGCTAGAGCCCGGACCTTTGGGCCCCAGCATTTT
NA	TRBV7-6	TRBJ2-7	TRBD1	CASSLEGGPLYEQYF	TGTGCCAGCAGCTTAGAAGGGGGCCCCCTATACGAGCAGTACTTC
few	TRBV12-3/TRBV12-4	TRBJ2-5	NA	CASSWTRETQYF	TGTGCCAGCAGTTGGACGAGAGAGACCCAGTACTTC
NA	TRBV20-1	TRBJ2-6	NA	CSARGDLSGANVLTF	TGCAGTGCTAGGGGGGACCTTTCTGGGGCCAACGTCCTGACTTTC
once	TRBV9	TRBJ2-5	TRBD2	CASSVGAAGGPETQYF	TGTGCCAGCAGCGTAGGCGCAGCGGGGGGGCCTGAGACCCAGTACTTC
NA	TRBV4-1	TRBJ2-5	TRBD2	CASSRSLERGELQETQYF	TGCGCCAGCAGCCGAAGCCTGGAGCGGGGGGAACTTCAAGAGACCCAGTACTTC
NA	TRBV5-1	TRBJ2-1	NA	CASSPGPTRDNEQFF	TGCGCCAGCAGCCCTGGTCCCACGCGGGACAATGAGCAGTTCTTC
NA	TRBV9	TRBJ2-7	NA	CASSVGLWGTGRGGSSYEQYF	TGTGCCAGCAGCGTAGGGTTATGGGGAACGGGCCGCGGAGGGAGCTCCTACGAGCAGTACTTC
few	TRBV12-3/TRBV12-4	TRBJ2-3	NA	CASSLGEVTDTQYF	TGTGCCAGCAGTTTAGGGGAGGTTACAGATACGCAGTATTTT
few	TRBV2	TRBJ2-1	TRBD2	CASSGLAGVPYNEQFF	TGTGCCAGCAGTGGGCTAGCGGGGGTACCTTATAATGAGCAGTTCTTC